This record looks at one T cell receptor (beta chain) sequence and its context. Its antigen remains unidentified. No base quality information exists; no much larger clone differs at one position. The sample comes from a study of OX40 agonist ivuxolimab in advanced cancers. Context from the whole study: Ivuxolimab, which targeted the costimulatory receptor OX40 (CD134), was an agonistic, fully human IgG2 monoclonal antibody. Intravenous ivuxolimab was administered to patients every 2 weeks at six dose levels: 0.01, 0.1, 0.3, 1.5, 3 and 10 mg/kg. Of the approximately 54 patients in dose escalation, about 20 had hepatocellular carcinoma, some 15 had melanoma, 9 had renal cell carcinoma and 9 had head and neck cancer. A male proportion of under 85% and a mean age of around 60 years, ranging from roughly 23 to 79, were recorded for the dose-escalation cohort. Prior anti-PD-1, anti-PD-L1 or anti-CTLA-4 therapy was permitted, and about 40% of dose-escalation patients had received checkpoint inhibitors. Three dose-escalation patients achieved partial responses, one with hepatocellular carcinoma and two with cutaneous melanoma. The point of sequencing TCRbeta in the periphery was to test whether ivuxolimab changed TCR sequence diversity and drove clonal T-cell expansion. The paper describes the monotherapy dose-escalation part (N of about 57 patients) of the phase I trial of ivuxolimab. The paper as a whole reports these results and caveats: At doses from 0.1 to 3.0 mg/kg, clonal expansion was seen in both CD4+ and CD8+ blood T cells between baseline and week 6. Low levels of normalized T-cell clonal expansion were also seen in some nonresponding patients. After ivuxolimab, CD8+ T cells had more expanded clones than CD4+ T cells on average. In the 0.1-3.0 mg/kg groups, partial responders had among the lowest normalized peripheral clonal expansion, particularly in CD8+ T cells. The antigen specificity of the clonally expanded peripheral T cells was not determined.

The trial excluded patients who had a history of autoimmune disease or were on systemic immunosuppression. Peripheral blood for TCR sequencing was collected from all dose cohorts at baseline, on cycle 4 day 1, and on cycle 7 day 1. Samples came from an open-label, multicenter, first-in-human phase I dose-escalation trial of ivuxolimab. Adults with locally advanced or metastatic melanoma, renal cell carcinoma, hepatocellular carcinoma or head and neck squamous cell carcinoma were enrolled in the trial. Before TCR sequencing, CD4+ T cells and CD8+ T cells were sorted from peripheral blood as separate populations. The cysteine opens and the phenylalanine closes a CDR3 of 18 amino acids. Of the read, only the CDR3 DNA is kept; its 54 bases are in frame from base 1. Sequences MDHEN (CDR1) and SYDVKM (CDR2) are obtained from the germline V gene. Compared with germline, V lacks 5 bases and J lacks 4 bases; bases without a gene match: 13.

Genomic DNA was isolated from the sorted cells so that the TCRbeta CDR3 region could be sequenced. TCRbeta CDR3 regions were sequenced using the immunoSEQ Assay. TCRdb provides this immuneACCESS table in a form limited to in-frame rearrangements. Some clones are lacking; in checked studies, under half of them reflect an unresolved V gene, and why the rest are absent is not known. The sample yields under 70,000 clones; approximately 86% were counted once. The top ten clones comprise about 2% of the sample. This TCR came from an adult with an advanced solid tumor such as melanoma, head and neck, liver or kidney cancer. Sequencing used CD4+ or CD8+ T cells sorted from blood, obtained in a trial of the OX40 agonist ivuxolimab. This sequence uses TRBV28 and TRBJ2-1; TRBD2 lines up with 11 middle nucleotides. The nucleotide sequence is given as TGTGCCAGCAGTCTCCGCCGAGGGACTAGCGGCAGTTACAATGAGCAGTTCTTC. This codes for CASSLRRGTSGSYNEQFF.